This T cell receptor beta chain was found in a study of blood T cell repertoires in COVID-19. Study at large: T cells, B-cell-depleted T cells, or PBMCs supplied cDNA or gDNA.

V dropped 2 bases and J dropped 4 bases, with 17 bases sitting between them. Germline loops: CDR1 LGHNA, CDR2 YNFKEQ. This CDR3 region has 16 residues. In the original analysis: Amplification of reference gene primers was used by the study to estimate nucleated cell counts. Assay: immunoSEQ multiplex PCR; the TCRdb copy retains only in-frame clones and omits some. The D gene and trimming were derived from the DNA, and the V and J assignments and clone size from that table. The sample comprises tens of thousands of clones, roughly 87% of which are singletons, and more than 5.5% rests with the top ten.

This receptor was taken from a woman in her forties or fifties with acute or convalescent COVID-19. The chain is built from TRBV4-2 and TRBJ2-5, with a tentative D call TRBD1 (6 bases). Sequenced sample: peripheral blood. CDR3 protein: CASSQNPNRVGETQYF. CDR3 coding DNA: TGTGCCAGCAGCCAAAATCCAAACAGGGTGGGAGAGACCCAGTACTTC.